The 10 T cell receptor beta chains reported below all come from one sample, sequenced in a study of T cells after yellow fever vaccination. In TCRdb, the 5' RACE reads were re-called with MiXCR into one record per CDR3 protein. The sample holds approximately 510,000 distinct CDR3 sequences, 21% seen once. The source material was PBMCs, sampled approximately 20 days after the first yellow fever vaccination. These receptors were taken from a man aged 18 to 29 who received the YFV17D yellow fever vaccine.

This clonotype was recorded at least ten times. The V call is TRBV5-1, the J call TRBJ2-3, with TRBD1 matching over 7 bases. Germline CDR1 and CDR2: SGHRS and YFSETQ. J was trimmed by 0 bases and V by 0 bases; bases with no gene match: 1. This CDR3 is built from 15 residues. The CDR3 nucleotides are TGCGCCAGCAGCTTGGAAGGGGGCAGCACAGATACGCAGTATTTT. It is translated as CASSLEGGSTDTQYF.

This clonotype was counted a few times. The chain recombines TRBV3-1 with TRBJ2-5; the D gene is possibly TRBD1 (5 bases). CDR1 and CDR2 from the germline V gene are LGHDT and YNNKEL (reference sequence). The CDR3 totals 11 residues. V dropped 10 bases and J dropped 7 bases, with 13 bases sitting between them. Written as DNA, the CDR3 is TGTGCCACAAGGATAGGGGTGACCCAGTACTTC. This gives the protein CATRIGVTQYF.

This clonotype was detected only a few times. This chain uses TRBV7-2 with TRBJ1-2, with 7 nucleotides matching TRBD1. The CDR3 consists of 15 residues. The ends lost 5 bases at V and 1 base at J; junction bases unmatched: 7. Germline V gene data show CDR1 as SGHTA and CDR2 as FQGNSA. This chain's CDR3 is CASSPDRSNNYGYTF. CDR3 DNA: TGTGCCAGCAGCCCGGACAGGTCCAATAACTATGGCTACACCTTC.

This clonotype appeared a few times. The chain employs TRBV15 and TRBJ1-5; D uncertain. From germline, CDR1 is LNHNV and CDR2 YYDKDF (reference sequence). The CDR3 runs to 14 residues. V lost 0 bases and J lost 9, with 12 bases in between. CDR3 DNA sequence: TGTGCCACCAGCAGAGACCTCCTCTCTGGGCCCCAGCATTTT. It is translated as CATSRDLLSGPQHF.

The CDR3 coding sequence is TGTGCCAGCAGCCCCACCACCGGACCCACAGGGACCCAGTACTTC. This codes for CASSPTTGPTGTQYF. The V and J genes are TRBV9 and TRBJ2-5, with D tentatively TRBD1 (5 bases). The CDR3 extends over 15 amino acids. Germline CDR1 reads SGDLS; CDR2 reads YYNGEE. The V end was cut by 4 bases, the J end by 7 bases, with 20 bases between.

This clonotype was found a few times. The J gene is TRBJ2-2, the V gene TRBV5-1, with D perhaps matching TRBD1 or TRBD2 (5 bases each). V lost 5 bases and J lost 4, with 15 bases in between. The germline gives CDR1 SGHRS, CDR2 YFSETQ. The CDR3 length is 15 residues. The CDR3 DNA follows: TGCGCCAGCAGGAGGGTGGCAGGGTCCACCGGGGAGCTGTTTTTT. Translation: CASRRVAGSTGELFF.

The J gene is TRBJ1-5, the V gene TRBV7-2; D unclear. Germline V gene data show CDR1 as SGHTA and CDR2 as FQGNSA. The CDR3 loop spans 13 amino acids. V lost 3 bases, J lost 8 bases, and 11 bases lay in between. DNA for the CDR3: TGTGCCAGCAGCTTTGACCTTCCAGAGCCCCAGCATTTT. Residues: CASSFDLPEPQHF. Complete variable domain (other parts from reference TRBV7-2 and TRBJ1-5): GAGVSQSPSNKVTEKGKDVELRCDPISGHTALYWYRQSLGQGLEFLIYFQGNSAPDKSGLPSDRFSAERTGGSVSTLTIQRTQQEDSAVYLCASSFDLPEPQHFGDGTRLSIL.

This clonotype was observed a handful of times. The rearrangement joins TRBV5-1 to TRBJ2-1; 9 bases agree with TRBD2. Trimming cost V 1 base and J 1 base; bases outside gene matches: 9. This CDR3 spans 18 amino acids. CDR1 and CDR2 (germline): SGHRS, YFSETQ. CDR3 sequence: CASSLPTSGPGSYNEQFF. DNA for the CDR3: TGCGCCAGCAGCTTGCCGACTAGCGGACCTGGGTCCTACAATGAGCAGTTCTTC.

This sequence joins TRBV7-9 and TRBJ2-1; D is unclear. CDR1 SEHNR and CDR2 FQNEAQ come from the germline V gene (reference sequence). The CDR3 is 14 amino acids. V gave up 6 bases and J gave up 6 bases, with 15 bases separating them. CDR3 bases: TGTGCCAGCAGAGATTCTAGGATCGGCAATGAGCAGTTCTTC. It codes for CASRDSRIGNEQFF.

The rearrangement joins TRBV15 to TRBJ2-1; 7 nucleotides align to TRBD2. CDR3 length: 15 amino acids. The germline CDR1 and CDR2 sequences are LNHNV and YYDKDF (reference sequence). The ends lost 5 bases at V and 6 bases at J; junction bases unmatched: 10. The CDR3 reads CATSEFGGGLNEQFF. The DNA for the CDR3 is TGTGCCACCAGCGAGTTCGGGGGAGGGCTCAATGAGCAGTTCTTC.